These 32 T cell receptor beta chains were all obtained from the same sample, sequenced in a study of molecular identifiers for immune sequencing clone quantification. TCRdb redid the calling of the PCR reads with MiXCR, one entry per CDR3 protein. Here the sample spans about 630,000 distinct CDR3 sequences, 25% being singletons. Input material: naive CD8+ T cells from blood, with Jurkat cell RNA spiked in. Subset in this sample: FACS-sorted CD8+CD4-CCR7+CD45RA+ naive T cells. Source of these receptors: a human donor in good health. Some libraries in this study had Jurkat cell RNA spiked in.

The table lists this clonotype with many counts. The chain is built from TRBV12-3 or TRBV12-4 and TRBJ2-3, with a tentative D call TRBD2 (5 bases). With 6 bases removed from V and 2 bases from J, the gap between germline ends came to 12 bases. The CDR3 contains 14 residues. The CDR3 region is CASSPSPNTDTQYF. The DNA for the CDR3 is TGTGCCAGCAGCCCTAGCCCCAACACAGATACGCAGTATTTT.

The chain carries TRBV9 and TRBJ2-3; TRBD2 agrees at 9 bases. The CDR3 is 16 amino acids. The trim removed 4 bases at V and 4 bases at J, leaving 10 bases unmatched. CDR1 is SGDLS, CDR2 YYNGEE, per germline. CDR3 nucleotides: TGTGCCAGCAGCCCCGGGACTGGCGGGGGGGCAGATACGCAGTATTTT. Amino acid sequence: CASSPGTGGGADTQYF.

This clonotype has a count of ten or more. The rearrangement joins TRBV28 to TRBJ2-7, with 7 bases fitting TRBD2. Trimming removed 8 bases from V and 9 bases from J; junction bases left unmatched: 13. The CDR3 spans 13 residues. Germline lookup yields CDR1 MDHEN and CDR2 SYDVKM. CDR3 residues: CASQREGRLWQYF. The CDR3 DNA is TGTGCCAGCCAAAGGGAGGGTCGGCTCTGGCAGTACTTC.

This clonotype was seen more than once but under ten times. The chain is built from TRBV7-9 and TRBJ2-7; TRBD2 matches 10 bases. CDR1 and CDR2 from the germline V gene are SEHNR and FQNEAQ (reference sequence). V trimming: 5 bases; J trimming: 2 bases; junction bases outside the gene matches: 6. The CDR3 has 15 amino acids. CDR3 sequence: CASSRLTSGAYEQYF. The CDR3 DNA follows: TGTGCCAGCAGCCGCCTAACTAGCGGGGCCTACGAGCAGTACTTC.

This chain connects TRBV11-2 to TRBJ1-5; D is ambiguous. The germline V gene has CDR1 SGHAT and CDR2 FQNNGV. Deletions cut 2 bases from V and 0 bases from J, with 11 bases between. This CDR3 has 16 residues. For the CDR3, the DNA is TGTGCCAGCAGCTTATATCCGACCGATAGCAATCAGCCCCAGCATTTT. Its translation is CASSLYPTDSNQPQHF.

V usage is TRBV4-3 and J usage is TRBJ2-7; D not certain. This CDR3 contains 15 residues. Trimming took 0 bases from V and 5 from J, leaving 14 bases between them. The germline V gene has CDR1 LGHNA and CDR2 YSLEER. CDR3 region: CASSQDNLELDEQYF. The CDR3, as DNA: TGCGCCAGCAGCCAAGACAACCTAGAGTTGGACGAGCAGTACTTC.

About this clonotype: At one end, the junction sequence differs from germline, possibly due to a read error. The rearrangement links TRBV7-8 to TRBJ2-7; TRBD2 matches at 7 bases. In germline, CDR1 is SGHVS, CDR2 FQNEAQ. The CDR3 runs to 14 residues. CDR3 nucleotides: TGTGCCAGCAGCTTAGGGTGGGGGGACTACAAGCAGTACTTC. It translates to CASSLGWGDYKQYF.

This clonotype was observed a few times. The CDR3 spells CASSLSPSSYNEQFF. DNA of the CDR3: TGTGCCAGCAGCTTGTCCCCGAGCTCCTACAATGAGCAGTTCTTC. The V gene is TRBV5-4, the J gene TRBJ2-1; D call uncertain. The V end lost 1 base, the J end lost 0 bases, and 8 bases lay between the germline ends. The CDR3 is 15 residues long. Germline V gene lookup returns CDR1 SGHNT and CDR2 YYREEE (reference sequence).

The sample holds many counts of this clonotype. This sequence joins TRBV27 and TRBJ1-1; D remains unclear. CDR1 and CDR2 (germline): MNHEY, SMNVEV (reference sequence). This CDR3 is built from 12 residues. Deletions cut 6 bases from V and 1 base from J, with 6 bases between. For the CDR3, the DNA is TGTGCCAGCAGGAACTCGAACACTGAAGCTTTCTTT. Its translation is CASRNSNTEAFF.

For this clonotype: One end of the junction is discordant with germline, which a read error may explain. The chain has TRBV9 and TRBJ2-2, with 10 bases matching TRBD2. The CDR3 extends over 16 amino acids. Germline V gene lookup returns CDR1 SGDLS and CDR2 YYNGEE. The CDR3 sequence is CASSPERGGRGGELSF. CDR3 DNA sequence: TGTGCCAGCAGCCCCGAGCGGGGGGGCCGAGGCGGGGAGCTGTCTTTT.

This clonotype was counted at least ten times. The genes are TRBV20-1 and TRBJ2-5; 7 bases are a match to TRBD1. Germline CDR1 reads DFQATT; CDR2 reads SNEGSKA (reference sequence). The CDR3 extends over 14 amino acids. The trim removed 0 bases at V and 5 bases at J, leaving 6 bases unmatched. The CDR3 DNA reads TGCAGTGCTAGAGAGCCGACAGGGACGGAGACCCAGTACTTC. It is translated as CSAREPTGTETQYF.

This clonotype appeared many times. J is TRBJ1-5 and V is TRBV20-1, with a tentative D call TRBD1 (6 bases). This CDR3 is 14 amino acids long. Germline CDR1 and CDR2: DFQATT and SNEGSKA (reference sequence). The V end lost 1 base, the J end lost 4 bases, and 11 bases lay between the germline ends. CDR3 residues: CSARGGRGNQPQHF. The CDR3 region has the DNA TGCAGTGCTAGAGGCGGCAGGGGAAATCAGCCCCAGCATTTT.

In this sample, this clonotype turned up many times. The rearrangement uses TRBV2 and TRBJ2-5; no clear D. Trimming took off 4 bases at V and 2 bases at J, with 8 bases between the two ends. Looked up from germline, CDR1 is SNHLY and CDR2 is FYNNEI. The CDR3 length is 13 residues. The CDR3 here is CASSAWSQETQYF. DNA of the CDR3: TGTGCCAGCAGTGCCTGGTCACAAGAGACCCAGTACTTC.

In this sample, this clonotype turned up once. Since a much larger clone is just one base distant, this may be a read error. The chain is built from TRBV13 and TRBJ2-3, with 10 bases identical to TRBD2. Germline V gene data show CDR1 as PRHDT and CDR2 as FYEKMQ (reference sequence). This CDR3 is 14 amino acids long. The CDR3 loop is CASSTGLASDTRYF. CDR3 coding DNA: TGTGCCAGCAGCACGGGACTAGCGTCAGATACGCGGTATTTT.

This clonotype was found a few times. The rearrangement links TRBV7-9 to TRBJ2-5, with 7 bases identical to TRBD2. Germline V gene data show CDR1 as SEHNR and CDR2 as FQNEAQ (reference sequence). The ends lost 3 bases at V and 2 bases at J; junction bases unmatched: 3. The CDR3 loop spans 14 amino acids. DNA of the CDR3: TGTGCCAGCAGCTTTTCTAGCGGACAAGAGACCCAGTACTTC. Translated, it gives CASSFSSGQETQYF.

This clonotype was counted ten times or more. The V and J genes are TRBV29-1 and TRBJ2-3, with TRBD2 matching 7 bases. With V trimmed by 8 bases and J by 4 bases, 3 bases remained unmatched. Germline assignment: CDR1 SQVTM and CDR2 ANQGSEA. The CDR3 consists of 11 residues. The CDR3 spells CSHGGADTQYF. The CDR3 DNA is TGCAGCCATGGGGGGGCAGATACGCAGTATTTT.

The chain carries TRBV7-9 and TRBJ2-2; a weak D match, TRBD2 (5 bases). CDR3 length: 16 amino acids. The V end lost 1 base, the J end lost 2 bases, and 11 bases lay between the germline ends. CDR1 and CDR2 from the germline V gene are SEHNR and FQNEAQ (reference sequence). The DNA of the CDR3 is TGTGCCAGCAGCTTAGTGGGCGGGCCAAACACCGGGGAGCTGTTTTTT. It codes for CASSLVGGPNTGELFF.

This clonotype was observed many times. The V gene is TRBV5-4, the J gene TRBJ2-1, with 8 bases lining up with TRBD2. From germline, CDR1 is SGHNT and CDR2 YYREEE (reference sequence). The V and J ends lost 0 bases and 5 bases, in that order; junction bases with no gene match: 4. The CDR3 sequence is 15 residues long. The CDR3 DNA reads TGTGCCAGCAGCTTGGGAGCGGGAGTGAACAATGAGCAGTTCTTC. Translating it yields CASSLGAGVNNEQFF.

The sample holds a few counts of this clonotype. This sequence joins TRBV2 and TRBJ1-2; D gene unclear. The V gene's germline CDR1 is SNHLY and CDR2 FYNNEI. Trimming removed 3 bases at V and 6 bases at J, with 14 bases between. The CDR3 covers 14 residues. Written as DNA, the CDR3 is TGTGCCAGCAGTGATATCGCGCTGTCTGATGGCTACACCTTC. Protein product: CASSDIALSDGYTF. Drawing the rest from reference TRBV2 and TRBJ1-2, the complete variable domain is EPEVTQTPSHQVTQMGQEVILRCVPISNHLYFYWYRQILGQKVEFLVSFYNNEISEKSEIFDDQFSVERPDGSNFTLKIRSTKLEDSAMYFCASSDIALSDGYTFGSGTRLTVV.

Many counts were recorded for this clonotype. The chain combines TRBV4-2 with TRBJ2-3; D call uncertain. CDR1 and CDR2 from the germline V gene are LGHNA and YNFKEQ. CDR3 length: 15 residues. Trimming pared 0 bases from V and 2 bases from J, leaving 9 bases between. The CDR3 sequence: CASSQDSTVTDTQYF. Written as DNA, the CDR3 is TGTGCCAGCAGCCAAGATTCAACAGTCACAGATACGCAGTATTTT.

This clonotype occurred a few times. This sequence joins TRBV30 and TRBJ2-2; D gene uncertain. Germline V lookup: CDR1 GTSNPN, CDR2 SVGIG (reference sequence). V lost 0 bases to trimming and J lost 6 bases, with 5 bases between them. The CDR3 covers 12 residues. The DNA for the CDR3 is TGTGCCTGGAGTGTTTTAGCCGGGGAGCTGTTTTTT. It encodes CAWSVLAGELFF. Full variable domain (remainder filled in from reference TRBV30 and TRBJ2-2): SQTIHQWPATLVQPVGSPLSLECTVEGTSNPNLYWYRQAAGRGLQLLFYSVGIGQISSEVPQNLSASRPQDRQFILSSKKLLLSDSGFYLCAWSVLAGELFFGEGSRLTVL.

The genes are TRBV15 and TRBJ1-1, with 9 positions matching TRBD1. Germline CDR1 reads LNHNV; CDR2 reads YYDKDF (reference sequence). The V gene end was trimmed by 7 bases and the J gene end by 3 bases; junction bases not matched to a gene: 6. The CDR3 is made up of 14 amino acids. The CDR3 DNA reads as TGTGCCACCATGGACAGGGGAGAGGACACTGAAGCTTTCTTT. Residues: CATMDRGEDTEAFF.

The rearrangement joins TRBV6-1 to TRBJ2-3, with TRBD2 matching 7 bases. Trimming removed 3 bases from V and 3 bases from J; junction bases left unmatched: 12. The CDR3 sequence is 17 residues long. Germline CDR1 MNHNS, CDR2 SASEGT. This chain's CDR3 is CASSETTGGWITDTQYF. The CDR3, as DNA: TGTGCCAGCAGTGAGACCACCGGGGGGTGGATAACAGATACGCAGTATTTT.

This clonotype was counted only a few times. This sequence joins TRBV7-2 and TRBJ2-7; the match to TRBD1 covers 8 bases. The CDR3 is 15 residues long. In germline, CDR1 is SGHTA, CDR2 FQGNSA. Trimming took 5 bases from V and 3 from J; bases not matched to a gene: 9. CDR3 sequence (DNA): TGTGCCAGCAGCCTAGGACAGGGACTTCTCTACGAGCAGTACTTC. It codes for CASSLGQGLLYEQYF. Complete variable domain (other parts from reference TRBV7-2 and TRBJ2-7): GAGVSQSPSNKVTEKGKDVELRCDPISGHTALYWYRQSLGQGLEFLIYFQGNSAPDKSGLPSDRFSAERTGGSVSTLTIQRTQQEDSAVYLCASSLGQGLLYEQYFGPGTRLTVT.

About this clonotype itself: A read error is possible here, since a much larger clone lies one base away. The chain links TRBV30 to TRBJ1-2, with a tentative D call TRBD1 (5 bases). CDR3 length: 14 residues. V lost 3 bases and J lost 0, with 11 bases in between. The germline gives CDR1 GTSNPN, CDR2 SVGIG (reference sequence). CDR3 bases: TGTGCCTGGAGACGGGGCCCAGCTAACTATGGCTACACCTTC. Its protein is CAWRRGPANYGYTF.

This clonotype came up a few times. This chain uses TRBV2 with TRBJ1-1; 9 nucleotides align to TRBD1. Germline CDR1 reads SNHLY; CDR2 reads FYNNEI. There are 14 residues in the CDR3. The V segment lost 4 bases and the J segment 4 bases; nucleotides outside the gene matches: 4. The CDR3 coding sequence is TGTGCCAGCAGTGGGACAGGGGACCTCACTGAAGCTTTCTTT. Its protein product is CASSGTGDLTEAFF.

This clonotype was detected a few times. The chain links TRBV30 to TRBJ1-2; TRBD1 is a possible D gene (6 bases). The V end lost 4 bases, the J end lost 4 bases, and 10 bases lay between the germline ends. This CDR3 is 12 amino acids long. CDR1 is GTSNPN, CDR2 SVGIG, per germline (reference sequence). The CDR3 DNA follows: TGTGCCTGGAACATAGGGGGCTATGGCTACACCTTC. It encodes CAWNIGGYGYTF.

Notes on this clonotype: One base away lies a much larger clone, so this may be a sequencing read error. As the CDR3 is not closed by the conserved phenylalanine or tryptophan, this likely results from a read error. The rearrangement uses TRBV20-1 and TRBJ2-7; a weak D match, TRBD1 (5 bases). Per germline, CDR1 DFQATT and CDR2 SNEGSKA (reference sequence). The CDR3 covers 14 residues. Deletions cut 0 bases from V and 3 bases from J, with 12 bases between. In nucleotides, the CDR3 is TGCAGTGCTAGAGATAGACAGCGAGTCTACGAGCAGTACCTC. It specifies CSARDRQRVYEQYL.

At least ten counts were recorded for this clonotype. The CDR3 DNA reads as TGTGCCAGCAACACACCACTTCAAGAGACCCAGTACTTC. Protein sequence: CASNTPLQETQYF. This sequence joins TRBV6-5 and TRBJ2-5; no reliable D call. This CDR3 contains 13 residues. With 7 bases removed from V and 2 bases from J, the gap between germline ends came to 11 bases. Germline CDR1 MNHEY, CDR2 SVGAGI.

This clonotype was counted only a few times. The chain is built from TRBV19 and TRBJ2-7; D remains unclear. V lost 3 bases, J lost 0 bases, and 9 bases lay in between. Germline assignment: CDR1 LNHDA and CDR2 SQIVND (reference sequence). The CDR3 is 14 amino acids. The DNA of the CDR3 is TGTGCCAGTAGTATTAACCTTGTCTCCTACGAGCAGTACTTC. Translating gives CASSINLVSYEQYF.

This rearrangement joins TRBV20-1 to TRBJ2-1; D is tentatively TRBD1 or TRBD2 (6 bases each). V was clipped by 6 bases and J by 5 bases, with 17 bases between them. The CDR3 is made up of 14 amino acids. Germline CDR1 reads DFQATT; CDR2 reads SNEGSKA (reference sequence). CDR3 DNA sequence: TGCAGTGCCTGGGGGGCGGTGAGTAACAATGAGCAGTTCTTC. Protein sequence: CSAWGAVSNNEQFF.

Regarding this clonotype: A much more abundant neighbour one base away suggests this may be a read error. This chain connects TRBV2 to TRBJ2-6; TRBD2 matches 7 bases. Germline V gene lookup returns CDR1 SNHLY and CDR2 FYNNEI. There are 16 residues in the CDR3. The CDR3 coding sequence is TGTGCCAGCATCGAGGGACTACTCTCTGGGGCCAACGCCCTGACTTTC. It translates to CASIEGLLSGANALTF.